Presented here are 8 T cell receptor beta chains from one specimen sequenced in a study of PD-L1 blockade in urothelial cancer. Produced via immunoSEQ multiplex PCR; TCRdb's table is partial and in-frame only. The sample holds 60,000 to 65,000 clones, 81% seen once. Time point in this sample: pretreatment peripheral blood. The material sequenced was PBMCs, taken around atezolizumab (anti-PD-L1) treatment. The receptors stem from an older man with urothelial cancer.

This chain joins TRBV29-1 and TRBJ1-2, with 9 bases lining up with TRBD1. Germline V gene sequence: CDR1 SQVTM, CDR2 ANQGSEA. J gave up 4 bases and V 5 bases, and 2 bases lay outside the gene matches. The CDR3 runs 12 residues. CDR3 sequence reads: CSVTDRGYGYTF. The CDR3 DNA sequence: TGCAGCGTTACGGACAGGGGCTATGGCTACACCTTC.

This chain links TRBV19 with TRBJ1-5; 7 bases agree with TRBD1. The germline CDR1 and CDR2 sequences are LNHDA and SQIVND (reference sequence). Losses at the gene ends were 7 bases for V and 6 bases for J; bases not matched to a gene: 18. This CDR3 spans 17 amino acids. The CDR3 sequence is CASTEIGADRAGQPQHF. The CDR3 coding sequence is TGTGCCAGTACCGAGATTGGGGCCGACAGGGCTGGTCAGCCCCAGCATTTT.

This chain joins TRBV19 and TRBJ2-1; D possibly corresponds to TRBD2 (6 bases). Germline CDR1 reads LNHDA; CDR2 reads SQIVND (reference sequence). This CDR3 is 13 amino acids long. Deletions cut 7 bases from V and 5 bases from J, with 12 bases between. CDR3: CASKKRADNEQFF. The CDR3 DNA is TGTGCCAGTAAGAAGCGGGCAGACAATGAGCAGTTCTTC.

The chain uses TRBV5-1 and TRBJ2-3; D unresolved. CDR3 length: 11 residues. Looked up from germline, CDR1 is SGHRS and CDR2 is YFSETQ. V dropped 4 bases and J dropped 4 bases, with 4 bases sitting between them. The CDR3 nucleotides are TGCGCCAGCAGCGAGGCAGATACGCAGTATTTT. Its protein product is CASSEADTQYF. The full variable domain, with the rest looked up from reference TRBV5-1 and TRBJ2-3, is KAGVTQTPRYLIKTRGQQVTLSCSPISGHRSVSWYQQTPGQGLQFLFEYFSETQRNKGNFPGRFSGRQFSNSRSEMNVSTLELGDSALYLCASSEADTQYFGPGTRLTVL.

The V and J genes are TRBV7-9 and TRBJ2-4; 9 bases agree with TRBD2. The V gene end was trimmed by 5 bases and the J gene end by 6 bases; junction bases not matched to a gene: 5. Germline V gene lookup returns CDR1 SEHNR and CDR2 FQNEAQ (reference sequence). The CDR3 loop spans 14 amino acids. The CDR3 sequence is CASSTGLAPNIQYF. CDR3 sequence (DNA): TGTGCCAGCAGCACGGGACTAGCCCCAAACATTCAGTACTTC.

This sequence joins TRBV10-1 and TRBJ2-5; the match to TRBD2 covers 9 bases. J gave up 2 bases and V 10 bases, and 17 bases lay outside the gene matches. CDR3 length: 17 amino acids. CDR1 and CDR2 from the germline V gene are WNHNN and SYGVQD (reference sequence). In DNA, the CDR3 is TGCGCCACCCATCTCTTAGCGGGAGTTCTCGAACAAGAGACCCAGTACTTC. This codes for CATHLLAGVLEQETQYF.

This chain links TRBV10-3 with TRBJ2-3; tentative D call: TRBD1 (6 bases). V lost 6 bases to trimming and J lost 6 bases, with 19 bases between them. This CDR3 is built from 15 residues. Looked up from germline, CDR1 is ENHRY and CDR2 is SYGVKD. The CDR3 coding sequence is TGTGCCATCAGGGATTCCCGGGACACCACGGATACGCAGTATTTT. Translating gives CAIRDSRDTTDTQYF.

The chain employs TRBV10-2 and TRBJ2-3; D ambiguous. The length of the CDR3 is 12 residues. Looked up from germline, CDR1 is WSHSY and CDR2 is SAAADI. V was clipped by 3 bases and J by 4 bases, with 5 bases between them. This CDR3 is CASSDQSDTQYF. The CDR3 nucleotides are TGCGCCAGCAGTGACCAGTCAGATACGCAGTATTTT.